One T cell receptor beta chain is described in this entry. Its antigen target is currently unknown. No much larger clone exists at a distance of one base, and base qualities are not known. In sorted CD8+ T cells obtained from the blood, dermis and epidermis of roughly five healthy donors, TCR beta CDR3 regions were analysed. All TCR-sequenced donors were healthy individuals, and each provided both blood and skin samples. Before TCR beta sequencing, CD8+ T cell populations were isolated by sorting. The protocol used for the library was the immunoSEQ multiplex PCR assay. Concerning the study's data processing: Frequencies of TCR V beta family usage were compared among the sorted CD8+ T cell populations from blood, dermis and epidermis. In its TCRdb copy, this immuneACCESS table keeps in-frame sequences only and misses some clones. Where compared with another copy, unresolved V genes explain less than half of these, and the others have no known cause. D and trimming were read from the DNA, whereas the V and J calls and clone size are those reported in that table. This sample holds over a thousand clones; 65% were observed only once. The biggest ten clones account for approximately 30% of the sample.

The sample is drawn from a study of CD49a tissue-resident CD8 T cells in human skin (dated by TCRdb to about 2017). For the wider study: Tissue-resident memory CD8+ T cell subsets in human skin, defined by CD49a, CD69 and CD103 expression, were examined in the study.

The sequenced material came from CLA- CD8+ effector memory T cells sorted from blood. The source of this sequence is a human donor in good health.

Read as DNA, the sequence is TGTGCCAGCAGCTCAGGGACTAGCGGGATTACCGGGGAGCTGTTTTTT. It translates to CASSSGTSGITGELFF. Rearrangement joined TRBV13 to TRBJ2-2; TRBD2 matches 13 bases in the middle. The CDR3 numbers 16 residues from cysteine through phenylalanine. The sequence is cut down to CDR3 DNA, 48 bases in frame from base 1. V loses 4 bases at its end and J loses 5 bases; junction bases beyond the gene matches: 4. From a lookup of the germline V gene (reference sequence), CDR1 and CDR2 are PRHDT and FYEKMQ.